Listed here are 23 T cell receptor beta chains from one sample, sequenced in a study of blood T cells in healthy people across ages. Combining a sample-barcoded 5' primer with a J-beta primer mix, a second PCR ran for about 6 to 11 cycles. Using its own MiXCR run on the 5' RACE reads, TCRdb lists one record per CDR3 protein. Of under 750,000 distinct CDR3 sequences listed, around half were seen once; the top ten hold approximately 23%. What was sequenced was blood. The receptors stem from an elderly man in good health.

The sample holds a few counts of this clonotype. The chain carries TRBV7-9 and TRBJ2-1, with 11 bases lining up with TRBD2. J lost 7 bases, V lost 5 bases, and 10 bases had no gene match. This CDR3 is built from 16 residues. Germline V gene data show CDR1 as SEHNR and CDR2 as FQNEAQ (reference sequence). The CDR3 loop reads CASSIILAGARNEQFF. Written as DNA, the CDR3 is TGTGCCAGCAGCATTATACTAGCGGGGGCGCGGAATGAGCAGTTCTTC.

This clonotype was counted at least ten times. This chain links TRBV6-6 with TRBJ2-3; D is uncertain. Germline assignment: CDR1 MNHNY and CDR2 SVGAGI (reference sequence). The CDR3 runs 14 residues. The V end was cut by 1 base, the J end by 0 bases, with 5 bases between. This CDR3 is CASSYFSSTDTQYF. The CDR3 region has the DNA TGTGCCAGCAGTTACTTCTCCAGCACAGATACGCAGTATTTT.

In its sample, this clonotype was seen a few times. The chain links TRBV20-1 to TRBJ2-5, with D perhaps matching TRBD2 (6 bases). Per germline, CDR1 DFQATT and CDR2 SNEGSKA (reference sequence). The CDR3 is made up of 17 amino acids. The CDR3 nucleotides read TGCAGCATAGGCCGTTCCGGGGGTGGCACAGCACAAGAGACCCAGTACTTC. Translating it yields CSIGRSGGGTAQETQYF.

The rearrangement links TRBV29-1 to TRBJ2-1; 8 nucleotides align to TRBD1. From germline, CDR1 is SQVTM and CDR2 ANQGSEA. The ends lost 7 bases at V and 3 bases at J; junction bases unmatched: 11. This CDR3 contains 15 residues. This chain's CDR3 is CSALGQARLYNEQFF. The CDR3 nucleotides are TGCAGCGCCTTGGGACAGGCGCGACTCTACAATGAGCAGTTCTTC.

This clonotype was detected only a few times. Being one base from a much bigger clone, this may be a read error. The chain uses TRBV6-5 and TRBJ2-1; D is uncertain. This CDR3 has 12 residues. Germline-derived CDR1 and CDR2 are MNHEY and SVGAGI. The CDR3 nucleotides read TGTGCCGGCAGTTACGGCTACAATGAGCAGTTCTTC. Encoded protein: CAGSYGYNEQFF.

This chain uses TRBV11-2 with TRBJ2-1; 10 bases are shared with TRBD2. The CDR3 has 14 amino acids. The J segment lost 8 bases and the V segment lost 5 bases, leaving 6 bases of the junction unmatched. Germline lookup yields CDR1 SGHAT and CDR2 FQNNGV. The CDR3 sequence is CASSPRTSGDEQFF. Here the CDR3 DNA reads TGTGCCAGCAGCCCCCGGACTAGCGGCGATGAGCAGTTCTTC.

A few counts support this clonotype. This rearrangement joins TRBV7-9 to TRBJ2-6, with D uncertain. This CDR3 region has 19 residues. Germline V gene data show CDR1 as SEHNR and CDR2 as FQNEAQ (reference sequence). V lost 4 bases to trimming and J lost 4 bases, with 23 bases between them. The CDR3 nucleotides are TGTGCCAGCAGCTCATACCAGAGTTCCCCTGCTCTAGGGGCCAACGTCCTGACTTTC. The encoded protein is CASSSYQSSPALGANVLTF.

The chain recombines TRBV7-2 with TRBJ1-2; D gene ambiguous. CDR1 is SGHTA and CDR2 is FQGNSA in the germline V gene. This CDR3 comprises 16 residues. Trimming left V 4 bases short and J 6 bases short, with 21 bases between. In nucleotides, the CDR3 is TGTGCCAGCAGCTCACGCTCGGGCGGGTTGCCTAATGGCTACACCTTC. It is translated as CASSSRSGGLPNGYTF. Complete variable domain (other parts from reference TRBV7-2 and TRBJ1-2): GAGVSQSPSNKVTEKGKDVELRCDPISGHTALYWYRQSLGQGLEFLIYFQGNSAPDKSGLPSDRFSAERTGGSVSTLTIQRTQQEDSAVYLCASSSRSGGLPNGYTFGSGTRLTVV.

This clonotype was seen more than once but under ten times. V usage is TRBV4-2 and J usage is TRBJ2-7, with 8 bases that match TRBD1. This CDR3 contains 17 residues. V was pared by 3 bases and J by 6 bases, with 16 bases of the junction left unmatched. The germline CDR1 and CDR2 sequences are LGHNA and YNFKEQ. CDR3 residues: CASSQGGLGQDNAEQYF. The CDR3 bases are TGTGCCAGCAGCCAGGGGGGATTGGGACAGGATAACGCCGAGCAGTACTTC.

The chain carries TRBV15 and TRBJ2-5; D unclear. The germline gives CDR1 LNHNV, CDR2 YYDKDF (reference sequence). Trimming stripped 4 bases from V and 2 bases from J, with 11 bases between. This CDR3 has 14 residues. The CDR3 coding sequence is TGTGCCACCAGCACCCCGGCGGATCAAGAGACCCAGTACTTC. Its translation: CATSTPADQETQYF.

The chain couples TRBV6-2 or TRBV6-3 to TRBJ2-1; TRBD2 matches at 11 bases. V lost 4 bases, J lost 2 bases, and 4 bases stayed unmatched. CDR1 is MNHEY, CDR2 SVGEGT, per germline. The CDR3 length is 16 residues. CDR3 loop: CASSWGLAETYNEQFF. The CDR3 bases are TGTGCCAGCAGTTGGGGACTAGCGGAGACCTACAATGAGCAGTTCTTC.

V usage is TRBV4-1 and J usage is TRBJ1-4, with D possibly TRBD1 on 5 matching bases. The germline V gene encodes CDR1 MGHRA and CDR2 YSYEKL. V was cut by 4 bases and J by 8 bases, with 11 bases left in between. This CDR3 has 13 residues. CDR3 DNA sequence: TGCGCCAGCAGCCGCGGGGACGGAGAAAAACTGTTTTTT. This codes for CASSRGDGEKLFF.

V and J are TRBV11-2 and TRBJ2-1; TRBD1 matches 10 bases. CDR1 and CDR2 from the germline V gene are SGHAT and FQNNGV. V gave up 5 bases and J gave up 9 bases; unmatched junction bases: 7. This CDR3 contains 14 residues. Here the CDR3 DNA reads TGTGCCAGCAGCCCCGGGACAGGGGTTGGTGAGCAGTTCTTC. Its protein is CASSPGTGVGEQFF.

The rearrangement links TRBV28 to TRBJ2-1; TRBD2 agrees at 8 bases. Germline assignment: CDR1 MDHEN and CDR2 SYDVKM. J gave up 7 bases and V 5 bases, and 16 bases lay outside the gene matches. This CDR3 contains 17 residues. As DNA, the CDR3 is TGTGCCAGCAGTCTCCTAGGGTACCGGGAGGGCCTAAATGAGCAGTTCTTC. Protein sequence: CASSLLGYREGLNEQFF. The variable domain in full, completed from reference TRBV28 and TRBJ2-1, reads DVKVTQSSRYLVKRTGEKVFLECVQDMDHENMFWYRQDPGLGLRLIYFSYDVKMKEKGDIPEGYSVSREKKERFSLILESASTNQTSMYLCASSLLGYREGLNEQFFGPGTRLTVL.

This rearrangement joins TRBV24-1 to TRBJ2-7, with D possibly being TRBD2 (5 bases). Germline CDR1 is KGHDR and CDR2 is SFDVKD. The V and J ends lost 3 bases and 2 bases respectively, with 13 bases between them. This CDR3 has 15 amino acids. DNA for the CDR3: TGTGCCACCAGTGATGCCTCGAGCGGACCCTACGAGCAGTACTTC. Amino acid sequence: CATSDASSGPYEQYF.

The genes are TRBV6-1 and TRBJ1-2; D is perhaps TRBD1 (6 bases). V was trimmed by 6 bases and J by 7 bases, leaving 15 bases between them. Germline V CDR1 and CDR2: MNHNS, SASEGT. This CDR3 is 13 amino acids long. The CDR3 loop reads CASRDSGVIGYTF. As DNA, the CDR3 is TGTGCCAGCAGGGACAGTGGAGTTATTGGCTACACCTTC.

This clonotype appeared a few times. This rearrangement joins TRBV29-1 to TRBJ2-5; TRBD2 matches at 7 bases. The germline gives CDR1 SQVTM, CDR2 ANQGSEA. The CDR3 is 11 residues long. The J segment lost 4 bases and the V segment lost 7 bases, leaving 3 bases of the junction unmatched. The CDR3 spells CSALARETQYF. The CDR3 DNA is TGCAGCGCACTAGCGAGAGAGACCCAGTACTTC.

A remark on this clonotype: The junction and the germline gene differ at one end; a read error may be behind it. CDR3 sequence (DNA): TGTGCCGGCAGTTATATGCAGGGGGGAATCAACACTGAAGCTTTCTTT. Its translation: CAGSYMQGGINTEAFF. The chain recombines TRBV6-5 with TRBJ1-1; 7 nucleotides agree with TRBD1. The CDR3 sequence is 16 residues long. Germline V gene lookup returns CDR1 MNHEY and CDR2 SVGAGI.

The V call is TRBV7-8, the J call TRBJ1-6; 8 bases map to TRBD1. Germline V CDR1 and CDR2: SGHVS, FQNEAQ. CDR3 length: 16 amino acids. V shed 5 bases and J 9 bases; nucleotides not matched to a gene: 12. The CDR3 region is CASSPGQGPRGSPLHF. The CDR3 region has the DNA TGTGCCAGCAGCCCTGGACAGGGACCGAGAGGTTCACCCCTCCACTTT.

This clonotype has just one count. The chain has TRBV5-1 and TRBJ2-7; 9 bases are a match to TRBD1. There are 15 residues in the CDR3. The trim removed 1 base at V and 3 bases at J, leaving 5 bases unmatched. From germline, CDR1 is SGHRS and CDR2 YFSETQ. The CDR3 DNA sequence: TGCGCCAGCAGCTTGTCACCGGGACAGGGCTACGAGCAGTACTTC. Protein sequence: CASSLSPGQGYEQYF.

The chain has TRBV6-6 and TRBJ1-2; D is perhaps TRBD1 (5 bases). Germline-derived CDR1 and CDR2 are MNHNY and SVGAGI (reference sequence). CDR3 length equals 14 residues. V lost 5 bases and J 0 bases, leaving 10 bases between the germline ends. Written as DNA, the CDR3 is TGTGCCAGCAGTCACAGGCAAGCTAACTATGGCTACACCTTC. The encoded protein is CASSHRQANYGYTF.

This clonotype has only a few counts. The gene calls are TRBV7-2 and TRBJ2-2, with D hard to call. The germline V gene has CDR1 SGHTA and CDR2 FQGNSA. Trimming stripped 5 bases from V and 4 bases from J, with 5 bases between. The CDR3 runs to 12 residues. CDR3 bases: TGTGCCAGCAGCGTTGTCACCGGGGAGCTGTTTTTT. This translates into CASSVVTGELFF.

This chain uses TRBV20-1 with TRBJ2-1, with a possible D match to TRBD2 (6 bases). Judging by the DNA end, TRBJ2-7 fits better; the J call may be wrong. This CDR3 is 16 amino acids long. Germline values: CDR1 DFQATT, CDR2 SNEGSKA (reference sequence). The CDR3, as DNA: TGCAGTGCGGTCGGAGGAGGGGCCAACTCCTACAATGAGCAGTACTTC. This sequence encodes CSAVGGGANSYNEQYF.